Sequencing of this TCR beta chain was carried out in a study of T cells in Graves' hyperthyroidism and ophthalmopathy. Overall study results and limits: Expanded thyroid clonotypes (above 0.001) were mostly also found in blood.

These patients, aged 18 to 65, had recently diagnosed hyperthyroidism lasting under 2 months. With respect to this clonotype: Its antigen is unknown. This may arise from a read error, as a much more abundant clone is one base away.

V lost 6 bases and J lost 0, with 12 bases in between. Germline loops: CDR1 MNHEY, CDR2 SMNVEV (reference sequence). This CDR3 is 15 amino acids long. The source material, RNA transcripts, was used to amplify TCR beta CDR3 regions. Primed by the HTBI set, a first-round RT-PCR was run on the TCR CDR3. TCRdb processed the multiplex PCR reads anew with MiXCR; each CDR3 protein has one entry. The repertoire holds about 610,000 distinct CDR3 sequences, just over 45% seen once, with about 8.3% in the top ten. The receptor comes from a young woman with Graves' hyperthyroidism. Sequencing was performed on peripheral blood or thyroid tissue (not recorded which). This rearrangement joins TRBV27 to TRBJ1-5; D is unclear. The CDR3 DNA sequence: TGTGCCAGCAGCTTAACAGAGCTTAGCAATCAGCCCCAGCATTTT. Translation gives CASSLTELSNQPQHF.